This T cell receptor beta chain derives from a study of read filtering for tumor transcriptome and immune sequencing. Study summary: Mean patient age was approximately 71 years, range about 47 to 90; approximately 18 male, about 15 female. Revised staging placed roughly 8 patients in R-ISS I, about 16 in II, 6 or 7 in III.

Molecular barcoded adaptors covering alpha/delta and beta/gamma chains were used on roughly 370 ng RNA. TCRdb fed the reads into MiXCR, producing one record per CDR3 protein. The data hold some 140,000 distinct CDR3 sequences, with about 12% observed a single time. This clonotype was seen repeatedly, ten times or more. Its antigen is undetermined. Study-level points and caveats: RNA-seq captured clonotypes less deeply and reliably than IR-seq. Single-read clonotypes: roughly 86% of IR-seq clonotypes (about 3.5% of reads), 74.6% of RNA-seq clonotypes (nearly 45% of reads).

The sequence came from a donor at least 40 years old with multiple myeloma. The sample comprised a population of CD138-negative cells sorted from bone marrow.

The CDR3 region is CASSLRGPYNEQFF. The CDR3 DNA reads as TGTGCCAGCAGCCTTAGGGGGCCTTACAATGAGCAGTTCTTC. The chain has TRBV11-2 and TRBJ2-1; 7 nucleotides align to TRBD1. Per the germline V gene, CDR1 is SGHAT and CDR2 is FQNNGV. This CDR3 comprises 14 residues. J lost 4 bases, V lost 5 bases, and 5 bases had no gene match.